These T cell receptor beta chains were read from a single sample in a study of neurological immune-mediated disorders. Each CDR3 protein is one row after TCRdb ran MiXCR on the 5' RACE reads. Altogether about 38,000 distinct CDR3 sequences are present, approximately 10% being singletons, with the ten largest covering 3% to 4.5%. Sequencing was performed on CD4+ T cells from blood. These receptors originate from a woman in her 30s with HTLV-1-associated myelopathy (HAM/TSP). The CDR3 runs from the conserved cysteine through the conserved F or W. D genes are given only for firm matches. The size of a clone is reported for some rows only, either as once, few or many, or as a class for expanded clones.

>many|TRBJ2-1|NA|TRBV20-1|16
CSARSRDGLGGHEQFF
TGCAGTGCTAGAAGTCGGGACGGCTTGGGCGGTCATGAGCAGTTCTTC
>many|TRBJ2-3|NA|TRBV5-4|15
CASSLDSVRTDTQYF
TGTGCCAGCAGCTTGGATAGCGTTAGAACAGATACGCAGTATTTT
>many|TRBJ2-7|TRBD2|TRBV12-3/TRBV12-4|17
CASSSGLAGTRSYEQYF
TGTGCCAGCAGTTCGGGACTAGCGGGGACTCGCTCCTACGAGCAGTACTTC
>NA|TRBJ2-3|TRBD2|TRBV12-3/TRBV12-4|16
CASSGTIFGSTDTQYF
TGTGCCAGCAGTGGGACTATTTTTGGGAGCACAGATACGCAGTATTTT
>NA|TRBJ1-2|NA|TRBV7-9|14
CASSASGPHYGYIF
TGTGCCAGCAGCGCCTCTGGGCCCCACTATGGCTACATCTTC
>many|TRBJ1-2|NA|TRBV5-6|14
CASSSGRLNYGYTF
TGTGCCAGCAGCTCGGGACGATTAAACTATGGCTACACCTTC
>many|TRBJ2-3|TRBD1|TRBV20-1|17
CSARKVWGQGSTDTQYF
TGCAGTGCTAGAAAGGTCTGGGGACAGGGCAGCACAGATACGCAGTATTTT
>many|TRBJ1-1|NA|TRBV7-3|13
CASSLGWDTEAFF
TGTGCCAGCAGCTTGGGTTGGGACACTGAAGCTTTCTTT
>many|TRBJ1-6|TRBD1|TRBV20-1|17
CSARAYRQGGFSSPLHF
TGCAGTGCTAGGGCGTATAGACAGGGCGGTTTTAGTTCACCCCTCCACTTT
>NA|TRBJ2-7|NA|TRBV5-1|16
CASSKEATRGVYEQYF
TGCGCCAGCAGTAAGGAGGCTACCAGGGGGGTCTACGAGCAGTACTTC
>NA|TRBJ2-7|NA|TRBV2|15
CASSYRDISSYEQYF
TGTGCCAGCAGCTACCGGGATATAAGCTCCTACGAGCAGTACTTC
>many|TRBJ1-1|NA|TRBV6-5|15
CASSYGGLMNTEAFF
TGTGCCAGCAGTTACGGGGGACTCATGAACACTGAAGCTTTCTTT
>many|TRBJ2-7|NA|TRBV5-6|14
CASSSRGTRYEQYF
TGTGCCAGCAGCTCCCGGGGGACGCGATACGAGCAGTACTTC
>NA|TRBJ2-3|TRBD2|TRBV5-1|16
CASRLAGGTSTDTQYF
TGCGCCAGCAGACTAGCGGGGGGTACTAGCACAGATACGCAGTATTTT
>many|TRBJ1-3|NA|TRBV9|16
CASSVGEQHSGNTIYF
TGTGCCAGCAGCGTAGGAGAACAGCACTCTGGAAACACCATATATTTT
>many|TRBJ1-1|NA|TRBV7-2|15
CASSLVAGKNTEAFF
TGTGCCAGCAGCTTAGTTGCAGGGAAGAACACTGAAGCTTTCTTT
>few|TRBJ2-3|NA|TRBV29-1|13
CSVETGRTDTQYF
TGCAGCGTGGAAACAGGGCGCACAGATACGCAGTATTTT
>many|TRBJ1-4|NA|TRBV5-5|12
CASSFDSEKLFF
TGTGCCAGCAGCTTCGACTCCGAAAAACTGTTTTTT
>many|TRBJ1-1|NA|TRBV7-8|15
CASSHRTDMNTEAFF
TGTGCCAGCAGCCATCGGACAGATATGAACACTGAAGCTTTCTTT
>many|TRBJ2-2|TRBD2|TRBV20-1|14
CSATGGANTGELFF
TGCAGTGCTACGGGGGGGGCGAACACCGGGGAGCTGTTTTTT
>many|TRBJ1-2|NA|TRBV2|14
CASTSNPSLYGYTF
TGTGCCAGCACTTCAAATCCTAGCCTCTATGGCTACACCTTC
>many|TRBJ1-6|NA|TRBV27|19
CASSPWGIRTRESNSPLHF
TGTGCCAGCAGTCCTTGGGGGATTCGGACACGAGAAAGTAATTCACCCCTCCACTTT
>many|TRBJ1-1|NA|TRBV20-1|13
CSDPGPGRTEAFF
TGCAGTGATCCGGGACCGGGGAGGACTGAAGCTTTCTTT